The clone carrying this T cell receptor beta chain has only one observation. Its antigen is as yet unknown. One end of the junction does not line up with germline, which may come from a read error. It was around 220 ng DNA, tens of thousands of T cell genomes, that sorted-subset replicate PCRs used. As originally analysed: ImmunoSEQ output held junction-only sequences without quality scores, so filtering differed. Assay used: immunoSEQ multiplex PCR; TCRdb lists only in-frame clones, some missing. The DNA gave D and trimming, while V, J and clone size come from that table. The sample gives about 2.4 million clones, under 95% of which show up once; more than 0.35% is in the top ten. The CDR3 length is 13 residues. CDR1 is MNHEY, CDR2 SMNVEV, per germline (reference sequence). The data were obtained in a study of shared clonotypes between healthy human individuals. Study-wide results and caveats: Large sequencing depth failed to make sorted-subset sequencing complete, rarefaction showed. It was observed that 5% to 6% of naive CD4 clonotypes were shared across several donors.

Sequenced input: naive CD4+ T cells from PBMCs. The subset is: CD45RA+ positively selected. The clonotype originates from a young man in good health. Some clones in this sample may be carry-over from other donors' samples. The chain couples TRBV27 to TRBJ2-7; D perhaps matches TRBD1 (6 bases). The CDR3: CASSQLTGRTSWF. CDR3 DNA sequence: TGTGCCAGCAGCCAGCTGACAGGCCGTACCTCTTGGTTC.